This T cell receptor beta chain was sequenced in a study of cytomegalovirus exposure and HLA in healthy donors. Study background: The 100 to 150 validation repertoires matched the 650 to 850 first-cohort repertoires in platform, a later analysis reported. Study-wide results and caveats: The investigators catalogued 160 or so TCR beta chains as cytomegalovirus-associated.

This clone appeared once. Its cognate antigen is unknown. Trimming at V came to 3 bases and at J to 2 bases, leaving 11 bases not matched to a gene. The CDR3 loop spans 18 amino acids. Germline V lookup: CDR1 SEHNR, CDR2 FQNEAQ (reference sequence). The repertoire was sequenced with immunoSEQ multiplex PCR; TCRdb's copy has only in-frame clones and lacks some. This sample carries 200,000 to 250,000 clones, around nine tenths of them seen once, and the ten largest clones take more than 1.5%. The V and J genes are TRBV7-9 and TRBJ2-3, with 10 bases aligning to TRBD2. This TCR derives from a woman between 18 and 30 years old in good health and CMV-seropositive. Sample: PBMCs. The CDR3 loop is CASSFSGGDRRYTDTQYF. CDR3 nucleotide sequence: TGTGCCAGCAGCTTCAGCGGGGGGGATCGTCGTTACACAGATACGCAGTATTTT. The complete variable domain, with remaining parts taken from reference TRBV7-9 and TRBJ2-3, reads DTGVSQNPRHKITKRGQNVTFRCDPISEHNRLYWYRQTLGQGPEFLTYFQNEAQLEKSRLLSDRFSAERPKGSFSTLEIQRTEQGDSAMYLCASSFSGGDRRYTDTQYFGPGTRLTVL.